These 2 T cell receptor beta chains share one sample of origin, sequenced in a study of T cell responses to AZD1222 COVID-19 vaccine. Using immunoSEQ multiplex PCR, the repertoire was profiled, and TCRdb retains in-frame clones only, with some absent. This sample has 120,000 or so clones, with 85% to 90% found just once. Here the sequenced sample was peripheral blood, taken on day 0 of AZD1222 vaccination. These receptors all stem from an adult in good health.

This clone showed up just a few times. The chain links TRBV28 to TRBJ1-5; D may be TRBD1 (6 bases). Germline CDR1 and CDR2: MDHEN and SYDVKM. The CDR3 covers 14 residues. Trimming removed 6 bases from V and 1 base from J, with 10 bases in between. CDR3 in DNA: TGTGCCAGCAGGATACAGGGAAGCAATCAGCCCCAGCATTTT. This encodes CASRIQGSNQPQHF.

The V and J genes are TRBV6-2 or TRBV6-3 and TRBJ2-7; TRBD2 matches at 11 bases. CDR1 is MNHEY, CDR2 SVGEGT, per germline. This CDR3 contains 16 residues. The V gene end was trimmed by 4 bases and the J gene end by 4 bases; junction bases not matched to a gene: 9. Here the CDR3 reads CASSFPSGRFTYEQYF. CDR3 DNA sequence: TGTGCCAGCAGTTTTCCTAGCGGGAGGTTCACTTACGAGCAGTACTTC.